A selection of T cell receptor beta chains follows, all from one sample in a study of cytomegalovirus exposure and HLA in healthy donors. Measured with immunoSEQ multiplex PCR; TCRdb has only the in-frame clones, and not every one. The sample lists roughly 110,000 clones, roughly 70% occurring once. Sequencing was performed on PBMCs. The receptors were sampled from a man aged 25 to 40 in good health and CMV-seropositive. The CDR3 runs from the conserved cysteine through the conserved F or W. The D gene is left open where the match is weak. Size is omitted from some rows. Given values are once, few, many or a class for expanded clones.

D gene	clone size	V gene	J gene	CDR3 protein	CDR3 DNA
TRBD1	once	TRBV10-1	TRBJ1-1	CASSERGLATEAFF	TGCGCCAGCAGTGAGAGGGGGCTGGCCACTGAAGCTTTCTTT
-	-	TRBV5-5	TRBJ2-7	CASYRPGENGNEQYF	TGTGCCAGCTACCGCCCCGGGGAGAATGGCAACGAGCAGTACTTC
-	-	TRBV5-6	TRBJ1-3	CASSSAGDENTIYF	TGTGCCAGCAGCTCCGCAGGGGACGAAAACACCATATATTTT
TRBD1	once	TRBV4-1	TRBJ1-2	CASSLGRDRGHGYTF	TGCGCCAGCAGCCTTGGCCGTGACAGGGGGCACGGCTACACCTTC
-	once	TRBV2	TRBJ2-3	CASSEWSGKQDTQYF	TGTGCCAGCAGTGAATGGTCAGGGAAGCAAGATACGCAGTATTTT
TRBD1	once	TRBV14	TRBJ1-1	CASSWYWTGGLNTEAFF	TGTGCCAGCAGTTGGTATTGGACAGGGGGACTGAACACTGAAGCTTTCTTT
TRBD2	-	TRBV4-1	TRBJ2-2	CASSQKAGNANTGELFF	TGCGCCAGCAGCCAAAAAGCGGGAAATGCGAACACCGGGGAGCTGTTTTTT
TRBD2	-	TRBV6-1	TRBJ2-3	CASQTRLAVTDTQYF	TGTGCCAGCCAGACGCGACTAGCGGTCACAGATACGCAGTATTTT
-	once	TRBV5-1	TRBJ2-7	CASSLSGTYEQYF	TGCGCCAGCAGCTTAAGCGGCACCTACGAGCAGTACTTC
TRBD1	-	TRBV7-2	TRBJ2-2	CASSPQGDTGELFF	TGTGCCAGCAGCCCACAGGGGGACACCGGGGAGCTATTTTTT
-	few	TRBV28	TRBJ1-1	CASSLVADRAEAFF	TGTGCCAGCAGTTTGGTAGCTGACAGAGCTGAAGCTTTCTTT
TRBD1	-	TRBV5-1	TRBJ1-1	CASSLGDSPNTEAFF	TGCGCCAGCAGCCTAGGGGACAGCCCAAACACTGAAGCTTTCTTT
-	-	TRBV7-9	TRBJ2-5	CASSLMGLETQYF	TGTGCCAGCAGCTTAATGGGGCTTGAGACCCAGTACTTC
-	few	TRBV6-5	TRBJ1-5	CASSKPPPGNQPQHF	TGTGCCAGCAGCAAGCCTCCGCCGGGGAATCAGCCCCAGCATTTT
-	-	TRBV5-1	TRBJ2-4	CASSQEGVENSQYF	TGCGCCAGCAGCCAAGAAGGCGTCGAAAACAGTCAGTACTTC
-	-	TRBV9	TRBJ2-7	CASSVEAGGYEQYF	TGTGCCAGCAGCGTAGAAGCGGGCGGCTACGAGCAGTACTTC
TRBD1	-	TRBV25-1	TRBJ1-5	CASSEYHRGQPQHF	TGTGCCAGCAGTGAATATCACAGGGGTCAGCCCCAGCATTTT
-	-	TRBV27	TRBJ1-5	CASSATGFNQPQHF	TGTGCCAGCAGCGCAACAGGCTTCAATCAGCCCCAGCATTTT
-	once	TRBV29-1	TRBJ1-2	CSVEGVSGVYGYTF	TGCAGCGTTGAAGGGGTATCAGGGGTCTATGGCTACACCTTC
-	few	TRBV4-1	TRBJ2-3	CASSQDAGTDTQYF	TGCGCCAGCAGCCAAGATGCCGGGACAGATACGCAGTATTTT
-	few	TRBV5-8	TRBJ1-1	CASRRALNTEAFF	TGTGCCAGCAGGAGGGCTTTGAACACTGAAGCTTTCTTT
-	-	TRBV10-2	TRBJ1-6	CASSENSVNSPLHF	TGCGCCAGCAGTGAAAACTCCGTTAATTCACCCCTCCACTTT
TRBD1	few	TRBV7-2	TRBJ2-1	CASSFNGQGHNEQFF	TGTGCCAGCAGCTTTAATGGACAGGGTCACAATGAGCAGTTCTTC
-	-	TRBV7-6	TRBJ1-1	CASSPLAAEGRGTEAFF	TGTGCCAGCAGCCCTCTCGCGGCAGAGGGTCGAGGCACTGAAGCTTTCTTT
-	-	TRBV25-1	TRBJ2-6	CASSESLGANVLTF	TGTGCCAGCAGTGAATCTCTGGGGGCCAACGTCCTGACTTTC
TRBD2	few	TRBV11-2	TRBJ2-2	CASTIETSGTTGELFF	TGTGCCAGCACCATAGAGACTAGCGGGACGACCGGGGAGCTGTTTTTT
TRBD2	once	TRBV5-1	TRBJ2-3	CASSPWTSGAITDTQYF	TGCGCCAGCAGCCCCTGGACTAGCGGGGCTATCACAGATACGCAGTATTTT
-	-	TRBV7-9	TRBJ1-1	CASSLARTVNTEAFF	TGTGCCAGCAGCTTAGCTCGAACAGTGAACACTGAAGCTTTCTTT
TRBD1	-	TRBV7-2	TRBJ2-2	CASSLRQGYTGELFF	TGTGCCAGCAGCTTACGACAGGGATACACCGGGGAGCTGTTTTTT
TRBD2	-	TRBV11-2	TRBJ2-2	CASRLAGGRGTGELFF	TGTGCCAGCAGGCTAGCGGGAGGGCGCGGCACCGGGGAGCTGTTTTTT
-	few	TRBV5-1	TRBJ2-5	CATRGLQETQYF	TGCGCCACCCGCGGACTTCAAGAGACCCAGTACTTC
-	-	TRBV5-1	TRBJ1-2	CASSLNSNNYGYTF	TGCGCCAGCAGCTTGAACAGTAATAACTATGGCTACACCTTC
-	-	TRBV19	TRBJ2-2	CASSLRETTGELFF	TGTGCCAGTAGTTTAAGAGAAACCACCGGGGAGCTGTTTTTT
-	few	TRBV5-1	TRBJ2-7	CASSNSRDTSSYEQYF	TGCGCCAGCAGCAATTCTCGGGACACTAGCTCCTACGAGCAGTACTTC
-	few	TRBV28	TRBJ2-1	CASRPSLTTYNEQFF	TGTGCCAGCAGGCCGAGTCTCACCACCTACAATGAGCAGTTCTTC
TRBD2	-	TRBV5-1	TRBJ2-3	CASSLRLAGGTDTQYF	TGCGCCAGCAGCTTACGACTAGCGGGTGGCACAGATACGCAGTATTTT
TRBD1	few	TRBV6-6	TRBJ2-1	CASSRGQGYNEQFF	TGTGCCAGCAGCCGGGGACAGGGATACAATGAGCAGTTCTTC
TRBD1	-	TRBV7-9	TRBJ2-2	CASSPTGTGELFF	TGTGCCAGCAGCCCGACAGGGACCGGGGAGCTGTTTTTT
TRBD1	-	TRBV18	TRBJ1-5	CASSPTGRVNQPQHF	TGTGCCAGCTCACCGACAGGGCGAGTCAATCAGCCCCAGCATTTT
-	few	TRBV6-1	TRBJ1-3	CASSEAGGFGNTIYF	TGTGCCAGCAGTGAAGCAGGGGGTTTTGGAAACACCATATATTTT
TRBD1	-	TRBV4-2	TRBJ1-4	CASSPRTGWSEKLFF	TGTGCCAGCAGCCCCAGGACAGGGTGGAGTGAAAAACTGTTTTTT
TRBD2	-	TRBV28	TRBJ2-4	CASTLGGAKNIQYF	TGTGCCAGCACCCTGGGAGGGGCCAAAAACATTCAGTACTTC
TRBD1	-	TRBV5-1	TRBJ1-4	CASSLGQGAEKLFF	TGCGCCAGCAGCCTAGGACAGGGCGCAGAAAAACTGTTTTTT
TRBD1	-	TRBV9	TRBJ1-3	CASSVGTGDGNTIYF	TGTGCCAGCAGCGTAGGGACAGGGGACGGAAACACCATATATTTT
TRBD1	-	TRBV6-1	TRBJ1-2	CASRAGGGYGYTF	TGTGCCAGCAGGGCAGGGGGCGGTTATGGCTACACCTTC
-	-	TRBV6-1	TRBJ2-7	CASSEPGLQRQYF	TGTGCCAGCAGTGAACCCGGACTACAGCGGCAGTACTTC
TRBD2	-	TRBV27	TRBJ2-1	CASSPLGVLAGVYEQFF	TGTGCCAGCAGCCCCTTAGGGGTACTAGCGGGAGTATATGAGCAGTTCTTC
TRBD1	-	TRBV27	TRBJ1-2	CASSAGGLVYGYTF	TGTGCCAGCAGTGCAGGGGGCTTGGTCTATGGCTACACCTTC
-	-	TRBV29-1	TRBJ2-5	CSVAEETQYF	TGCAGCGTTGCCGAGGAGACCCAGTACTTC